A selection of T cell receptor beta chains follows, all from one sample in a study of cytomegalovirus exposure and HLA in healthy donors. Sequencing was performed with immunoSEQ multiplex PCR; in TCRdb, only in-frame clones are kept and a portion is missing. The sample consists of over 100,000 clones, around 70% of them appearing once. Material: PBMCs. The source is a man in his forties in good health and CMV-seropositive. The CDR3 runs from the conserved cysteine through the conserved F or W. A D gene is named only where the DNA matches it firmly. Clone size is given for some rows only: seen once, a few or many times, or a class if the clone is expanded.

j_gene	d_gene	abundance	v_gene	CDR3aa	CDR3nt
TRBJ1-5	-	-	TRBV7-5	CVRSLQVQCQPQHF	TGTGTCAGAAGCTTACAGGTTCAGTGTCAGCCCCAGCATTTT
TRBJ2-2	TRBD2	-	TRBV27	CASRINRGLAGGTGELFF	TGTGCCAGCAGAATTAATAGAGGACTAGCGGGAGGTACCGGGGAGCTGTTTTTT
TRBJ1-2	-	once	TRBV5-8	CASSLVTVYGYTF	TGTGCCAGCAGCTTGGTGACAGTATATGGCTACACCTTC
TRBJ1-2	-	-	TRBV29-1	CSAHRGLGYGYTF	TGCAGCGCTCACCGGGGTTTGGGCTATGGCTACACCTTC
TRBJ2-1	-	-	TRBV4-1	CASSHPQQLPRDNEQFF	TGCGCCAGCAGCCACCCGCAGCAGCTCCCGAGGGACAATGAGCAGTTCTTC
TRBJ2-5	-	-	TRBV27	CASSLGSTGGGETQYF	TGTGCCAGCAGTTTGGGGAGTACTGGGGGCGGAGAGACCCAGTACTTC
TRBJ2-2	TRBD1	-	TRBV28	CASSSTGDLPGELFF	TGTGCCAGCAGTTCGACAGGGGATCTGCCCGGGGAGCTGTTTTTT
TRBJ2-2	-	-	TRBV6-5	CASSYRDIPTGELFF	TGTGCCAGCAGTTACCGGGACATACCCACCGGGGAGCTGTTTTTT
TRBJ1-2	TRBD1	once	TRBV7-2	CASSGGDRAYGYTF	TGTGCCAGCAGCGGCGGGGACAGGGCCTATGGCTACACCTTC
TRBJ2-3	TRBD1	-	TRBV5-4	CASRRRDRETDTQYF	TGTGCCAGCAGACGCCGGGACAGGGAAACAGATACGCAGTATTTT
TRBJ2-2	TRBD1	-	TRBV5-5	CASSFSGGANTGELFF	TGTGCCAGCAGCTTTTCAGGGGGCGCAAACACCGGGGAGCTGTTTTTT
TRBJ2-7	TRBD1	-	TRBV5-6	CASSLGQVRGEQYF	TGTGCCAGCAGCCTGGGACAGGTGAGGGGCGAGCAGTACTTC
TRBJ1-5	-	-	TRBV11-3	CASSQLRFQGRCLGQPQHF	TGTGCCAGCAGTCAGCTACGCTTCCAGGGTAGGTGTTTAGGTCAGCCCCAGCATTTT
TRBJ2-5	TRBD1	-	TRBV28	CASSRTGGEETQYF	TGTGCCAGCAGTCGGACAGGGGGGGAAGAGACCCAGTACTTC
TRBJ2-6	TRBD1	-	TRBV11-3	CASSLGTGAGANVLTF	TGTGCCAGCAGCTTAGGTACAGGGGCTGGGGCCAACGTCCTGACTTTC
TRBJ2-7	TRBD1	-	TRBV5-1	CASRRTGGVYEQYF	TGCGCCAGCAGAAGGACAGGGGGCGTCTACGAGCAGTACTTC
TRBJ1-4	-	-	TRBV28	CASSSPGQATTNEKLFF	TGTGCCAGCAGTTCGCCCGGCCAGGCAACAACTAATGAAAAACTGTTTTTT
TRBJ1-3	-	few	TRBV6-1	CAELKGASGNTIYF	TGTGCCGAGCTCAAAGGGGCGTCTGGAAACACCATATATTTT
TRBJ2-4	TRBD1	-	TRBV15	CATSRYGQGGNIQYF	TGTGCCACCAGCAGATACGGACAGGGGGGGAACATTCAGTACTTC
TRBJ1-3	-	-	TRBV6-1	CASRGTFSSGNTIYF	TGTGCCAGCAGAGGGACTTTCAGCTCTGGAAACACCATATATTTT
TRBJ1-1	-	-	TRBV30	CAWSSERALNTEAFF	TGTGCCTGGAGTTCCGAGAGGGCCCTGAACACTGAAGCTTTCTTT
TRBJ2-3	-	-	TRBV9	CASSVEGGASTDTQYF	TGTGCCAGCAGCGTAGAAGGGGGTGCTAGCACAGATACGCAGTATTTT
TRBJ2-7	-	-	TRBV9	CASSVEGRDNEQYF	TGTGCCAGCAGCGTAGAGGGCAGGGACAACGAGCAGTACTTC
TRBJ1-6	TRBD1	-	TRBV4-1	CASSPMGADRGNSPLHF	TGCGCCAGCAGCCCCATGGGGGCGGACAGGGGTAATTCACCCCTCCACTTT